This TCR beta chain emerged from a study of blood T cell repertoires in COVID-19. Overall study: Some COVID-19 samples were acute and others convalescent; all came from the United States, Italy and Spain. In each case, the material was cDNA or gDNA derived from T cells, B-cell-depleted T cells, or PBMCs.

Original data processing: Quantification of nucleated cells was approximated via reference gene primer amplification. Here immunoSEQ multiplex PCR was the method, and the copy in TCRdb shows in-frame clones only, minus some. V and J calls and clone size come straight from that table; D and trimming were deduced from the DNA. The table records some 180,000 clones, around 82% of them present only once. Germline-derived CDR1 and CDR2 are SGHDN and FVKESK. The V end lost 1 base, the J end lost 11 bases, and 11 bases lay between the germline ends. CDR3 length: 12 residues. Participants were placed into cohorts based on the clinical history they reported.

The source of this sequence is a woman aged 55-70 years with acute COVID-19. Sample: PBMCs or T cells enriched from blood (not recorded which). J is TRBJ1-1 and V is TRBV14; D ambiguous. The CDR3 here is CASSQVAPRAFF. The CDR3 nucleotides are TGTGCCAGCAGCCAAGTGGCCCCTAGGGCTTTCTTT.